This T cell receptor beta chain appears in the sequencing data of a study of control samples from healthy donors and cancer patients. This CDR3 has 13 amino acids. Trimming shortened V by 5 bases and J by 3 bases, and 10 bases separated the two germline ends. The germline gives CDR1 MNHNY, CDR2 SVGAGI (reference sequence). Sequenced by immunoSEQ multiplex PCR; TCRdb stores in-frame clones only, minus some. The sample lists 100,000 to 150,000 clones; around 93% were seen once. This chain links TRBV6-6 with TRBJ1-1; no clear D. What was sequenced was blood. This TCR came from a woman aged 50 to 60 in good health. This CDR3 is CASSLLRDTEAFF. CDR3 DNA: TGTGCCAGCAGTCTCTTGAGGGACACTGAAGCTTTCTTT.